A single sample gave rise to the 27 T cell receptor beta chains below, sequenced in a study of blood T cell repertoires in COVID-19. Only in-frame clones appear in the TCRdb table, and some are missing; sequencing was by immunoSEQ multiplex PCR. The sample shows some 300,000 clones, approximately 91% of them seen only once. The sample was PBMCs or T cells enriched from blood (not recorded which). The receptor source for this set is a woman aged 25 to 39 who had recovered from COVID-19.

The rearrangement links TRBV4-1 to TRBJ1-1; possibly TRBD1 for D (5 bases). The CDR3 runs to 17 residues. V shed 3 bases and J shed 6 bases, with 23 bases lying between them. The germline gives CDR1 MGHRA, CDR2 YSYEKL. CDR3 amino acids: CASSHPGGTALISEAFF. In nucleotides, the CDR3 is TGCGCCAGCAGCCATCCCGGCGGGACGGCACTCATTTCTGAAGCTTTCTTT.

The chain links TRBV6-6 to TRBJ1-2, with D perhaps matching TRBD1 (6 bases). Deletions cut 2 bases from V and 5 bases from J, with 15 bases between. This CDR3 has 15 amino acids. Germline lookup yields CDR1 MNHNY and CDR2 SVGAGI (reference sequence). CDR3 residues: CASSYPRTEEYGYTF. In nucleotides, the CDR3 is TGTGCCAGCAGTTACCCAAGGACAGAGGAATATGGCTACACCTTC.

The table lists this clone with a few counts. The rearrangement joins TRBV7-8 to TRBJ1-1, with D unclear. The CDR3 has 13 residues. V lost 3 bases and J lost 0, with 5 bases in between. The germline CDR1 and CDR2 sequences are SGHVS and FQNEAQ. CDR3 sequence reads: CASSLRMNTEAFF. In DNA form, the CDR3 reads TGTGCCAGCAGCTTGAGAATGAACACTGAAGCTTTCTTT.

CDR3 DNA sequence: TGTGCCAGCAGCCCCCAAGGGGAGGGGCGCTTCTTC. Amino acid sequence: CASSPQGEGRFF. The gene calls are TRBV27 and TRBJ2-1; TRBD2 matches at 7 bases. Germline CDR1 reads MNHEY; CDR2 reads SMNVEV (reference sequence). The ends lost 6 bases at V and 16 bases at J; junction bases unmatched: 12. The CDR3 covers 12 residues.

This sequence joins TRBV2 and TRBJ1-5, with a weak D call TRBD1 (5 bases). Deletions cut 1 base from V and 3 bases from J, with 7 bases between. CDR1 and CDR2 from the germline V gene are SNHLY and FYNNEI. This CDR3 has 14 amino acids. The CDR3 DNA follows: TGTGCCAGCAGTGAAGGACAGTACAATCAGCCCCAGCATTTT. It is translated as CASSEGQYNQPQHF.

The chain links TRBV19 to TRBJ1-1; D is ambiguous. CDR1 and CDR2 (germline): LNHDA, SQIVND (reference sequence). The ends were cut back, 4 bases at V and 0 bases at J, with 9 bases in the middle. The CDR3 totals 14 residues. The CDR3 DNA is TGTGCCAGTAGTACTATCTTGCTGAACACTGAAGCTTTCTTT. This translates into CASSTILLNTEAFF.

This clone came up once. The V and J genes are TRBV2 and TRBJ1-6, with D perhaps matching TRBD1 (5 bases). The germline V and J ends were trimmed by 7 bases and 10 bases, with 17 bases remaining between them. The CDR3 is made up of 14 amino acids. CDR1 and CDR2 (germline): SNHLY, FYNNEI. The CDR3 bases are TGTGCCAGCACGGGGGATGGGCTCGGATCACCCCTCCACTTT. Translating it yields CASTGDGLGSPLHF.

The rearrangement joins TRBV18 to TRBJ1-2; the match to TRBD1 covers 9 bases. Germline assignment: CDR1 KGHSH and CDR2 LQKENI. V gave up 6 bases and J gave up 4 bases; unmatched junction bases: 12. This CDR3 region has 16 residues. CDR3 in amino acids: CASSLVPGQGFYGYTF. In nucleotides, the CDR3 is TGTGCCAGCTCGCTTGTTCCGGGACAGGGATTCTATGGCTACACCTTC.

The genes are TRBV21-1 and TRBJ1-6. TRBV21-1 counts as a pseudogene. The CDR3 loop spans 17 amino acids. The CDR3 DNA reads as TGTGCCAGCAGCAAAATGTCCTATGGAGCCTATAATTCACCCCTCCACTTT. Its protein is CASSKMSYGAYNSPLHF.

The rearrangement uses TRBV6-1 and TRBJ2-1, with 10 positions matching TRBD2. The length of the CDR3 is 15 residues. Trimming took 3 bases from V and 2 from J; bases not matched to a gene: 1. Germline V gene data show CDR1 as MNHNS and CDR2 as SASEGT. The CDR3 DNA reads TGTGCCAGCAGTGACGGACTAGCGGCCTACAATGAGCAGTTCTTC. Residues: CASSDGLAAYNEQFF.

The CDR3 here is CASSLTGDNSPLHF. The CDR3 DNA reads TGTGCCAGCAGCCTGACAGGGGATAATTCACCCCTCCACTTT. The chain couples TRBV7-9 to TRBJ1-6; 8 nucleotides match TRBD1. The V gene end was trimmed by 5 bases and the J gene end by 5 bases; junction bases not matched to a gene: 2. This CDR3 is built from 14 residues. Germline V gene lookup returns CDR1 SEHNR and CDR2 FQNEAQ (reference sequence).

The chain employs TRBV5-1 and TRBJ2-6; possibly TRBD2 for D (6 bases). This CDR3 region has 15 residues. V was trimmed by 7 bases and J by 2 bases, leaving 13 bases between them. Germline CDR1 and CDR2: SGHRS and YFSETQ. The CDR3 reads CASGVWGAGANVLTF. DNA of the CDR3: TGCGCCAGCGGAGTTTGGGGGGCTGGGGCCAACGTCCTGACTTTC.

The chain uses TRBV7-6 and TRBJ2-1; D is unclear. V lost 0 bases and J lost 2, with 14 bases in between. The germline V gene encodes CDR1 SGHVS and CDR2 FNYEAQ. This CDR3 comprises 17 residues. The CDR3 region is CASSLASRLVPYNEQFF. The CDR3 DNA follows: TGTGCCAGCAGCTTAGCGTCGAGGCTAGTCCCCTACAATGAGCAGTTCTTC.

The gene calls are TRBV29-1 and TRBJ2-7; 7 bases map to TRBD2. The CDR3 runs 16 residues. The germline V gene encodes CDR1 SQVTM and CDR2 ANQGSEA. Trimming at V came to 1 base and at J to 2 bases, leaving 11 bases not matched to a gene. The chain's CDR3 is CSVEGPGSGKTYEQYF. The CDR3 DNA reads as TGCAGCGTTGAAGGTCCTGGAAGCGGGAAGACCTACGAGCAGTACTTC.

V gene TRBV7-9 combines with J gene TRBJ1-6, with 7 bases matching TRBD1. Per germline, CDR1 SEHNR and CDR2 FQNEAQ (reference sequence). With 8 bases clipped from V and 4 bases from J, the junction kept 2 bases outside the gene matches. The CDR3 runs to 13 residues. In nucleotides, the CDR3 is TGTGCCAGCCTGGGACAGTATAATTCACCCCTCCACTTT. The encoded protein is CASLGQYNSPLHF.

This clone was observed a few times. The CDR3 loop reads CASLPDPAGNGYTF. Written as DNA, the CDR3 is TGTGCCAGCCTACCCGACCCGGCGGGTAATGGCTACACCTTC. This sequence joins TRBV27 and TRBJ1-2; unclear D gene. CDR3 length: 14 residues. V lost 8 bases and J lost 6, with 19 bases in between. The V gene's germline CDR1 is MNHEY and CDR2 SMNVEV (reference sequence).

The chain links TRBV7-3 to TRBJ2-5, with D perhaps TRBD1 (6 bases). The CDR3 contains 14 residues. The germline CDR1 and CDR2 sequences are SGHTA and FQGTGA. The V end lost 1 base, the J end lost 2 bases, and 8 bases lay between the germline ends. The CDR3 protein is CASSLMGAQETQYF. In nucleotides, the CDR3 is TGTGCCAGCAGCTTAATGGGGGCACAAGAGACCCAGTACTTC.

This chain uses TRBV6-5 with TRBJ1-2, with D hard to call. Germline V gene sequence: CDR1 MNHEY, CDR2 SVGAGI. This CDR3 is built from 15 residues. Trimming cost V 7 bases and J 0 bases, with 15 bases left between them. CDR3 bases: TGTGCCAGCACCAGGACGGCACTAGCTAACTATGGCTACACCTTC. It specifies CASTRTALANYGYTF.

J is TRBJ1-4 and V is TRBV28; D is perhaps TRBD1 (6 bases). The germline V gene has CDR1 MDHEN and CDR2 SYDVKM. Trimming took 4 bases from V and 5 from J, leaving 17 bases between them. This CDR3 comprises 16 residues. CDR3 loop: CASSSQGSNRNEKLFF. CDR3 nucleotide sequence: TGTGCCAGCAGTTCACAGGGCTCTAATCGAAATGAAAAACTGTTTTTT.

This clone was picked up a small number of times. The chain recombines TRBV5-1 with TRBJ1-2; a possible D gene is TRBD1 (6 bases). The CDR3 has 15 residues. The germline V and J ends were trimmed by 4 bases and 3 bases, with 16 bases remaining between them. CDR1 is SGHRS, CDR2 YFSETQ, per germline. The CDR3 bases are TGCGCCAGCAGCGAACAGGGATCCGCCGACTATGGCTACACCTTC. Amino acids: CASSEQGSADYGYTF.

The V call is TRBV9, the J call TRBJ1-2; D gene uncertain. CDR1 and CDR2 from the germline V gene are SGDLS and YYNGEE. The CDR3 length is 15 residues. Trimming pared 2 bases from V and 4 bases from J, leaving 15 bases between. CDR3 residues: CASSVKSGASYGYTF. Here the CDR3 DNA reads TGTGCCAGCAGCGTGAAGTCGGGAGCTAGCTATGGCTACACCTTC.

The chain combines TRBV9 with TRBJ1-2; TRBD1 is a possible D gene (5 bases). Germline loops: CDR1 SGDLS, CDR2 YYNGEE. The CDR3 length is 16 residues. Trimming removed 1 base from V and 4 bases from J, with 17 bases in between. As DNA, the CDR3 is TGTGCCAGCAGCGTATATCAGGGAGGGACGGGCTATGGCTACACCTTC. The encoded protein is CASSVYQGGTGYGYTF.

The chain carries TRBV2 and TRBJ2-1; TRBD1 is a possible D gene (6 bases). Germline V gene lookup returns CDR1 SNHLY and CDR2 FYNNEI. The CDR3 loop spans 11 amino acids. The DNA for the CDR3 is TGTGCTCCAGGGGCAGTGAATGAGCAGTTCTTC. Amino acids: CAPGAVNEQFF.

This clone was seen more than once but under ten times. The CDR3 loop is CSASKGGTGPYYGYTF. DNA for the CDR3: TGCAGTGCTAGTAAAGGGGGGACAGGTCCCTACTATGGCTACACCTTC. The chain employs TRBV20-1 and TRBJ1-2; 8 bases align to TRBD1. The CDR3 loop spans 16 amino acids. J gave up 3 bases and V 3 bases, and 12 bases lay outside the gene matches. The germline V gene has CDR1 DFQATT and CDR2 SNEGSKA (reference sequence).

The chain employs TRBV5-1 and TRBJ2-3; tentatively, D is TRBD1 (6 bases). The length of the CDR3 is 16 residues. Between the trimmed V and J ends, which lost 0 bases and 2 bases, there was a span of 13 bases. Germline CDR1 SGHRS, CDR2 YFSETQ. The CDR3 DNA reads TGCGCCAGCAGCTTGGTACAGGGAAGATTCACAGATACGCAGTATTTT. Protein product: CASSLVQGRFTDTQYF.

In its sample, this clone was seen a few times. The chain links TRBV19 to TRBJ2-2, with TRBD2 identical over 11 bases. J was trimmed by 7 bases and V by 10 bases; bases with no gene match: 11. This CDR3 spans 15 amino acids. Germline CDR1 and CDR2: LNHDA and SQIVND (reference sequence). CDR3 protein: CATQKLAGVFGELFF. The CDR3 nucleotides are TGTGCCACCCAGAAACTAGCGGGAGTTTTCGGGGAGCTGTTTTTT.

This clone occurred a few times. V is TRBV19 and J is TRBJ1-2; D perhaps matches TRBD1 (5 bases). Germline CDR1 LNHDA, CDR2 SQIVND (reference sequence). The CDR3 covers 16 residues. V lost 3 bases and J lost 0, with 14 bases in between. CDR3 protein: CASSILRQTTNYGYTF. DNA for the CDR3: TGTGCCAGTAGTATCCTTCGACAGACAACTAACTATGGCTACACCTTC.